This T cell receptor beta chain was recovered during a study of patients and donors after allogeneic stem cell transplantation. The length of the CDR3 is 14 residues. Germline V gives CDR1 SGHTA, CDR2 FQGTGA. The junction had 1 base not matched to a gene; V was cut back by 5 bases and J by 2 bases. In its sample, this clonotype was seen many times. TCRdb called the RT-PCR reads again in MiXCR, with one record for every CDR3 protein. The sample holds about 30,000 distinct CDR3 sequences, more than 8% seen once. The chain joins TRBV7-3 to TRBJ2-1; 9 nucleotides match TRBD1. Sequenced sample: blood, either unsorted or a sorted T cell fraction (not recorded which). The clonotype comes from a human donor who was either an allogeneic HSCT recipient or a stem cell or donor lymphocyte infusion donor (not recorded which). It is not recorded whose cells these are; they may come from a transplant donor. Here the CDR3 DNA reads TGTGCCAGCAGCCGGGACAGGGCCTACAATGAGCAGTTCTTC. This sequence encodes CASSRDRAYNEQFF. Combining the CDR3 with reference TRBV7-3 and TRBJ2-1 gives the whole variable domain GAGVSQTPSNKVTEKGKYVELRCDPISGHTALYWYRQSLGQGPEFLIYFQGTGAADDSGLPNDRFFAVRPEGSVSTLKIQRTERGDSAVYLCASSRDRAYNEQFFGPGTRLTVL.